Shown below are 5 T cell receptor beta chains from a single sample sequenced in a study of T cells after yellow fever vaccination (dated by TCRdb to about 2019). Libraries came from 5' RACE. Instrument used: Illumina HiSeq 2500. TCRdb passed the public sequencing reads through fastp at Q25 and MiXCR, retaining productive beta sequences. When rows share a CDR3 protein, they turn into one entry using the most common DNA and genes. The sample yields a few hundred thousand distinct CDR3 sequences; 15% to 20% were counted once. The ten largest clonotypes hold around an eighth of the sample. The sample's treatment or condition label is to be understood as: live attenuated yellow fever vaccine strain. The sample was PBMCs, taken 15 days after the yellow fever booster vaccination. Receptors originate from a man younger than 45 who received the YFV17D yellow fever vaccine.

This clonotype was recorded at least ten times. The chain has TRBV6-5 and TRBJ2-7, with 7 nucleotides matching TRBD2. The ends lost 2 bases at V and 2 bases at J; junction bases unmatched: 3. Germline V lookup: CDR1 MNHEY, CDR2 SVGAGI. The CDR3 is 14 residues long. The CDR3 reads CASSYDAGAYEQYF. As DNA, the CDR3 is TGTGCCAGCAGTTACGATGCGGGGGCCTACGAGCAGTACTTC.

This clonotype showed up just a few times. J is TRBJ1-2 and V is TRBV28; no definite D call. There are 16 residues in the CDR3. Trimming took off 3 bases at V and 3 bases at J, with 17 bases between the two ends. The V gene's germline CDR1 is MDHEN and CDR2 SYDVKM. CDR3 residues: CASSLGWQDPYYGYTF. Written as DNA, the CDR3 is TGTGCCAGCAGTTTGGGCTGGCAGGACCCCTACTATGGCTACACCTTC.

The table lists this clonotype with a few counts. The CDR3 coding sequence is TGTGCCAGCAGTCCCCGGGACAGGGGGCCCTACGAGCAGTACTTC. Translation: CASSPRDRGPYEQYF. V is TRBV12-3 or TRBV12-4 and J is TRBJ2-7; 12 bases map to TRBD1. V trimming: 5 bases; J trimming: 2 bases; junction bases outside the gene matches: 4. The CDR3 extends over 15 amino acids.

This clonotype was seen more than once but under ten times. This chain links TRBV20-1 with TRBJ2-1; D uncertain. Looked up from germline, CDR1 is DFQATT and CDR2 is SNEGSKA (reference sequence). This CDR3 spans 14 amino acids. Trimming shortened V by 4 bases and J by 5 bases, and 15 bases separated the two germline ends. DNA for the CDR3: TGCAGTGCTACACGCTTAGGAGCGAACAATGAGCAGTTCTTC. It specifies CSATRLGANNEQFF.

This clonotype was counted between two and nine times. The chain couples TRBV3-1 to TRBJ2-2, with 7 positions matching TRBD2. This CDR3 contains 13 residues. V trimming: 6 bases; J trimming: 6 bases; junction bases outside the gene matches: 4. Germline V gene sequence: CDR1 LGHDT, CDR2 YNNKEL (reference sequence). The CDR3 DNA reads as TGTGCCAGCAGGGTGGGGGGGGCCGGGGAGCTGTTTTTT. Protein: CASRVGGAGELFF. The variable domain in full, with the rest retrieved from reference TRBV3-1 and TRBJ2-2, is DTAVSQTPKYLVTQMGNDKSIKCEQNLGHDTMYWYKQDSKKFLKIMFSYNNKELIINETVPNRFSPKSPDKAHLNLHINSLELGDSAVYFCASRVGGAGELFFGEGSRLTVL.